This T cell receptor (beta chain) was sequenced during a study of blood T cell repertoires in COVID-19. Study-level background: Specimens from acute and convalescent COVID-19 originated in the United States, Italy and Spain. PBMCs, B-cell-depleted T cells, or T cells provided the cDNA or gDNA that made up the material.

Authors' processing steps: Researchers report that nucleated cell counts were estimated from reference gene primer amplification. Clones were sequenced by immunoSEQ multiplex PCR, and TCRdb holds only the in-frame ones, with some missing. For V, J and clone size, that table is used; D and trimming come from the DNA. The sample lists around 200,000 clones; roughly nine tenths were seen once. The CDR3 has 16 amino acids. The sequenced sample was peripheral blood. The V and J genes are TRBV21-1 and TRBJ2-1; the DNA was not compared with TRBD2, the D call given in the table. TRBV21-1 is marked as a pseudogene. The TCR sequence derives from a woman aged 50 to 65 with acute or convalescent COVID-19. The CDR3 nucleotides read TGTGCCAGCAGCATTTGCGGGGGGAGCTCCTACAATGAGCAGTTCTTC. This gives the protein CASSICGGSSYNEQFF.